This TCR beta chain was captured in a study of T cells in Graves' hyperthyroidism and ophthalmopathy. The germline CDR1 and CDR2 sequences are LNHNV and YYDKDF (reference sequence). This CDR3 contains 15 residues. The V gene lost 6 bases and the J gene lost 8 bases, with 19 bases spanning the gap. Hyperthyroidism of Graves' type that showed no ophthalmopathy progression within 18 months was stable. In making diagnoses, clinical symptoms, serum thyroxine and TRAb, thyroid ultrasound and orbital computed tomography were all used. This clonotype was counted only a few times. RNA transcripts served as the template for amplifying TCR beta CDR3 regions. The HTBI primer set drove a first-round RT-PCR of the TCR CDR3. Via MiXCR, TCRdb re-called the multiplex PCR reads, giving one row per CDR3 protein. In the table there are hundreds of thousands of distinct CDR3 sequences, around 15% of which are singletons.

The rearrangement uses TRBV15 and TRBJ1-4, with a possible D match to TRBD1 (5 bases). The TCR was taken from a young woman with Graves' hyperthyroidism. What was sequenced was blood. The CDR3 DNA reads as TGTGCCACCAGAGGAGACGCAGGGCTGGGGGAAAAACTGTTTTTT. It translates to CATRGDAGLGEKLFF.